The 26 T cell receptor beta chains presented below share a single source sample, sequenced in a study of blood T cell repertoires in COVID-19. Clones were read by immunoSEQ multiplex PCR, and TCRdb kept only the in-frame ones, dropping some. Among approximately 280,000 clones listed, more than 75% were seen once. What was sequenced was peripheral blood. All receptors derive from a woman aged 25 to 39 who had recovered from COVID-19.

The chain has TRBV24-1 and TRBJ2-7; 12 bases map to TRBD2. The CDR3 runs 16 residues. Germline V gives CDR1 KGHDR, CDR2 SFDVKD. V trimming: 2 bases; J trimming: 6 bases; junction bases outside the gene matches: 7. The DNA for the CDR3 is TGTGCCACCAGTGATTCAGCGACTAGCGGGAGCATCGAGCAGTACTTC. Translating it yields CATSDSATSGSIEQYF.

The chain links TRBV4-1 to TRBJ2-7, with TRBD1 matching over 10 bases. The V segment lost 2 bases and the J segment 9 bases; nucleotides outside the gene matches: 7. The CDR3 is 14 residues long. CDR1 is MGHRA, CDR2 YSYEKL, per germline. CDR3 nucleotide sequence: TGCGCCAGCAGCCAACCGGGACAGGGGTTGCGGCAGTACTTC. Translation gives CASSQPGQGLRQYF.

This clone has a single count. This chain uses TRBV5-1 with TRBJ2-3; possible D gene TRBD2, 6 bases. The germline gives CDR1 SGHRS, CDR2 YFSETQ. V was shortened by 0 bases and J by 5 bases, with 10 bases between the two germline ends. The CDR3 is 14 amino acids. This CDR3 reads CASSLGNGGDTQYF. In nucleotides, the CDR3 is TGCGCCAGCAGCTTGGGAAACGGGGGAGATACGCAGTATTTT.

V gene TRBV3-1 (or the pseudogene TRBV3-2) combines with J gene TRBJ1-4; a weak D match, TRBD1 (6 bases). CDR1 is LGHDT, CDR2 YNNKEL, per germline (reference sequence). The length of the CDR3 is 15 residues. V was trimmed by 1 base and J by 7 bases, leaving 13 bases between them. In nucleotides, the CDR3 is TGTGCCAGCAGCCAAGCGGGCAGGGGCGGTGAAAAACTGTTTTTT. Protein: CASSQAGRGGEKLFF.

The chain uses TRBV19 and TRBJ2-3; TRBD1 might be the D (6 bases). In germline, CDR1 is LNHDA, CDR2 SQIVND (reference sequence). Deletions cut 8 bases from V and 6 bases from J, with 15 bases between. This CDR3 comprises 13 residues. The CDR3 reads CASGSGETDTQYF. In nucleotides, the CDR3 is TGTGCCAGTGGATCAGGGGAAACGGATACGCAGTATTTT.

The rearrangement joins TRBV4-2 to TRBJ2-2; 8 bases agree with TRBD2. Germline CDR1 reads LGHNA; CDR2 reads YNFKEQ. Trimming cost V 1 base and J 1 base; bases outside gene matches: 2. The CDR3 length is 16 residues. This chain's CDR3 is CASSQGAGGNTGELFF. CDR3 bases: TGTGCCAGCAGCCAAGGGGCGGGAGGGAACACCGGGGAGCTGTTTTTT.

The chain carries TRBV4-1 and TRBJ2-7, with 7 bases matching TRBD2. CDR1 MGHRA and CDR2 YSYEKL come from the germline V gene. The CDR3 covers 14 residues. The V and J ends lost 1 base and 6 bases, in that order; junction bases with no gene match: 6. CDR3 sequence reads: CASSQGAGSLEQYF. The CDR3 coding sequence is TGCGCCAGCAGCCAAGGAGCGGGGTCTCTCGAGCAGTACTTC.

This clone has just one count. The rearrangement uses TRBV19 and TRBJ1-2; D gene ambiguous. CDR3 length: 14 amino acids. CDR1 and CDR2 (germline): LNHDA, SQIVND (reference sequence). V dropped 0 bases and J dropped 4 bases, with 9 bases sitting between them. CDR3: CASSIDPAGYGYTF. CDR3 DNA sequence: TGTGCCAGTAGTATAGACCCGGCGGGCTATGGCTACACCTTC. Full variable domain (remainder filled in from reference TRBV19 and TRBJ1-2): DGGITQSPKYLFRKEGQNVTLSCEQNLNHDAMYWYRQDPGQGLRLIYYSQIVNDFQKGDIAEGYSVSREKKESFPLTVTSAQKNPTAFYLCASSIDPAGYGYTFGSGTRLTVV.

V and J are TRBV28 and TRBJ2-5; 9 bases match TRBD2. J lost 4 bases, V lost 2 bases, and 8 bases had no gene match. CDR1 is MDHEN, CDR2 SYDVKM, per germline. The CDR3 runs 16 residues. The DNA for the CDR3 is TGTGCCAGCAGTTTACACGGGTCGGGACTAGCAGAGACCCAGTACTTC. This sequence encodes CASSLHGSGLAETQYF.

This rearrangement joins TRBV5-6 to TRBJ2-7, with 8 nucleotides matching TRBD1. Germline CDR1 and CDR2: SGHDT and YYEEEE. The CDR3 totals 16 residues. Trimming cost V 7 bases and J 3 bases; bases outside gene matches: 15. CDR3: CASRNYQGQADYEQYF. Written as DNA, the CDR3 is TGTGCCAGCCGAAATTATCAGGGACAGGCAGACTACGAGCAGTACTTC.

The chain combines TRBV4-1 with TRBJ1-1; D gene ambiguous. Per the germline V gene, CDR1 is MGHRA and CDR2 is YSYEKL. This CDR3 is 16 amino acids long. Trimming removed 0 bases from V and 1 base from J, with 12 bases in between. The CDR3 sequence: CASSQERLPENTEAFF. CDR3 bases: TGCGCCAGCAGCCAAGAAAGACTGCCGGAGAACACTGAAGCTTTCTTT.

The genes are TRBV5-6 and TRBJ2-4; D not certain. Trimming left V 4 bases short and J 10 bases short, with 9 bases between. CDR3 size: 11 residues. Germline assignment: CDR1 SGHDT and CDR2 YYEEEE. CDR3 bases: TGTGCCAGCAGCAGCAATCGGATTCAGTACTTC. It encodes CASSSNRIQYF.

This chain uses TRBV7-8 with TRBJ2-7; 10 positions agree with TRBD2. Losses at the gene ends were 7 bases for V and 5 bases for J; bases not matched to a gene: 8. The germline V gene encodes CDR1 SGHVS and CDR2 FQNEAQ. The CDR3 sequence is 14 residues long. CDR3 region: CASNPTSGKDEQYF. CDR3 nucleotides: TGTGCCAGCAACCCAACTAGCGGGAAGGACGAGCAGTACTTC.

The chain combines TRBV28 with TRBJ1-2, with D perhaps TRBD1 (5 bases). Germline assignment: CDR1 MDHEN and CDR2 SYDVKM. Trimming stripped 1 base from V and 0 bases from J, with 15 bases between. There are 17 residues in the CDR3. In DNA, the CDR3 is TGTGCCAGCAGTTTATCCCCCGGGAGAGGGGCTAACTATGGCTACACCTTC. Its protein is CASSLSPGRGANYGYTF.

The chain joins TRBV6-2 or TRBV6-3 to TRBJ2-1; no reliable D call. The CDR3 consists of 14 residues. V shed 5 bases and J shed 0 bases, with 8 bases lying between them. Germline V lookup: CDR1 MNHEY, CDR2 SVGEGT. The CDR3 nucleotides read TGTGCCAGCAGTATCACGGGCTCCTACAATGAGCAGTTCTTC. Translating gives CASSITGSYNEQFF.

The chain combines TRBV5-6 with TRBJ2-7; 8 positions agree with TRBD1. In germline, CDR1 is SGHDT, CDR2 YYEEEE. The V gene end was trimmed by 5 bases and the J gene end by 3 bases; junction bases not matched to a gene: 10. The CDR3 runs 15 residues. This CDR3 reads CASSVPGQGGYEQYF. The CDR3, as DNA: TGTGCCAGCAGTGTACCCGGACAGGGTGGCTACGAGCAGTACTTC.

The CDR3 sequence is CASSVLYRGFYGYTF. The CDR3 nucleotides are TGTGCCAGCAGTGTCCTATACAGGGGATTCTATGGCTACACCTTC. V and J are TRBV28 and TRBJ1-2; TRBD1 matches at 7 bases. V gave up 5 bases and J gave up 4 bases; unmatched junction bases: 10. The germline gives CDR1 MDHEN, CDR2 SYDVKM. There are 15 residues in the CDR3.

The CDR3 loop is CASSEERSSTDTQYF. The CDR3 bases are TGTGCCAGCAGTGAGGAGCGCTCTAGCACAGATACGCAGTATTTT. The J gene is TRBJ2-3, the V gene TRBV2; D is ambiguous. The CDR3 totals 15 residues. Germline assignment: CDR1 SNHLY and CDR2 FYNNEI. V dropped 3 bases and J dropped 0 bases, with 10 bases sitting between them.

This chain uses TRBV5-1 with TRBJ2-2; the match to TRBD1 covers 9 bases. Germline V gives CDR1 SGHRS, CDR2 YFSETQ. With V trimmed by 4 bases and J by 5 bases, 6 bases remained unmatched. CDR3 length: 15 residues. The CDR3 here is CASSGQGPGTGELFF. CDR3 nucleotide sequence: TGCGCCAGCAGCGGACAGGGGCCCGGGACCGGGGAGCTGTTTTTT.

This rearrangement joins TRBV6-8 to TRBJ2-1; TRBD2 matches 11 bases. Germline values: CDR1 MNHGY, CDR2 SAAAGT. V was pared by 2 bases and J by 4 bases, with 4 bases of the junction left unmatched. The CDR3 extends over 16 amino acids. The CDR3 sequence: CASSYPGLADYNEQFF. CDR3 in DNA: TGTGCCAGCAGTTACCCGGGACTAGCGGATTACAATGAGCAGTTCTTC.

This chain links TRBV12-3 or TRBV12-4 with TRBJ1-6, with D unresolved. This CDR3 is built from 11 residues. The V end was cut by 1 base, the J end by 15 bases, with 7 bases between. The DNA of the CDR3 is TGTGCCAGCAGTTTAGGCCTAAACCTCCACTTT. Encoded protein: CASSLGLNLHF.

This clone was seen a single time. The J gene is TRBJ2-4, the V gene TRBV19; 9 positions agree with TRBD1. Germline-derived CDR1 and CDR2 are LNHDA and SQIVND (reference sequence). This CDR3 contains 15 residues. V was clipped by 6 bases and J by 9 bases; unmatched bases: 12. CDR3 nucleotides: TGTGCCAGTAGACTACAGGGGGCCCTCGGAAGCATTCAGTACTTC. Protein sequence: CASRLQGALGSIQYF.

CDR3 in amino acids: CASSPTSGDNTGELFF. For the CDR3, the DNA is TGTGCCAGCAGCCCCACTAGCGGAGATAACACCGGGGAGCTGTTTTTT. The V gene is TRBV7-9, the J gene TRBJ2-2, with TRBD2 identical over 8 bases. This CDR3 contains 16 residues. J was trimmed by 2 bases and V by 5 bases; bases with no gene match: 7. Germline V lookup: CDR1 SEHNR, CDR2 FQNEAQ (reference sequence).

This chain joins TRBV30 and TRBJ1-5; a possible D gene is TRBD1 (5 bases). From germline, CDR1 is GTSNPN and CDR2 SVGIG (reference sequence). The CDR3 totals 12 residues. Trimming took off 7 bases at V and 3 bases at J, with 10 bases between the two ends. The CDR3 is CAFGTDNQPQHF. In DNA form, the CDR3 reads TGTGCCTTTGGGACTGACAATCAGCCCCAGCATTTT.

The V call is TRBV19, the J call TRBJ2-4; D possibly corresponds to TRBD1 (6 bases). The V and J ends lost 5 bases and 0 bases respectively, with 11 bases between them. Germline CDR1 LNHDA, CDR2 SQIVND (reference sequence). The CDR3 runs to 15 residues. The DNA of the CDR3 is TGTGCCAGTAGTGACGCAGGGGAAGCCAAAAACATTCAGTACTTC. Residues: CASSDAGEAKNIQYF.

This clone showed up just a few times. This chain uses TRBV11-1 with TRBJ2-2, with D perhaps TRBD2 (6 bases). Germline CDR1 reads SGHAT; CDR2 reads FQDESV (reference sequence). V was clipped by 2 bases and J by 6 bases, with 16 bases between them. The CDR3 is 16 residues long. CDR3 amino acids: CASSLLRGKRAGELFF. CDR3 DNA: TGTGCCAGCAGCTTATTGCGCGGGAAGAGGGCCGGGGAGCTGTTTTTT.